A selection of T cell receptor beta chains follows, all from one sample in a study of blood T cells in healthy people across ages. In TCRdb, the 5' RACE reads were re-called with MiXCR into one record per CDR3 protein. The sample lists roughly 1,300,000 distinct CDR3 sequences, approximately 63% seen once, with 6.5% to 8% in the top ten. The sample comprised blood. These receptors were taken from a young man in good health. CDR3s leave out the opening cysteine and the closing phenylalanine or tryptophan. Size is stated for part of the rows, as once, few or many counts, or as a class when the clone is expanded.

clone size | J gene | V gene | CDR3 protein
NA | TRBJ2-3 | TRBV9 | ASSPPHGTSGGAGVDTQY
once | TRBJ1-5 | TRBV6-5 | ASSYSLPGREGYSNQPQH
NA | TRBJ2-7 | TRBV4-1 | ASSQVPDRTYEQY
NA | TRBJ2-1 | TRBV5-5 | ASSFGPVASEQF
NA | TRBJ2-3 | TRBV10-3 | ASQAGGTDTQY
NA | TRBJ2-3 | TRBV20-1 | SAVTSGGGTQY
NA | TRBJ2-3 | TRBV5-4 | ASSSRLAGERLSTQY
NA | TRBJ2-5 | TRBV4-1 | ASSTPGQSAQETQY
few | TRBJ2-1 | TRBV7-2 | ASSLGANPGGREQF
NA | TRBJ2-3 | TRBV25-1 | ASSELRGASGRPDDTQY
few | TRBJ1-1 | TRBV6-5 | ASSYRGPGTF
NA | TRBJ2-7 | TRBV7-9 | ASSFSHAYEQY
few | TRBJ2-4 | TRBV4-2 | ASSLLGQLEAKNIQY
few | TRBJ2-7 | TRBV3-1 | ASSQEYRGSLEQY
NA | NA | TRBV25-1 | ASSDLSEQY
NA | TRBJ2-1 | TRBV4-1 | ASSHRLAVSSYNEQF
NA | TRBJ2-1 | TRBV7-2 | ASSLAGTGAIEQF
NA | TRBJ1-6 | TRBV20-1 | SARKLGQVDSPLH
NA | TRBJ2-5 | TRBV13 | ASSSVTSGKEQY
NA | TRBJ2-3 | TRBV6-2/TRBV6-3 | ASSYYDREGVTDTQY
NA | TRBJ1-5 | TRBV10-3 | ATQGGSDQPQH
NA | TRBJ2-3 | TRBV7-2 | ASSLYTGQTTDTQY
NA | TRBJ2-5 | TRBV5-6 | ASSLGTGETETQY
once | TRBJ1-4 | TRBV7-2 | ASSLVISNEKLF
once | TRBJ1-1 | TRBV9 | VSSMTGANTEAF
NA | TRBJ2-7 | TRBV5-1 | ASSLGDSSSYEQY
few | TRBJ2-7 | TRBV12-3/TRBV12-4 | ASSFEGLTYEQY
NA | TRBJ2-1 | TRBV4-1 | ASSPPLGMNEQF
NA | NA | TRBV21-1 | ASSKCRGSHEQY
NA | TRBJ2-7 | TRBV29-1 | SVGGTRTGTSPGEQY
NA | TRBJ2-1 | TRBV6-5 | ASSYGRNYNEQF
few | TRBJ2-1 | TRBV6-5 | ASSYGTGRLNEQF
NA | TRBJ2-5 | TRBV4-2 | ASSQDLGGGLNSQETQY
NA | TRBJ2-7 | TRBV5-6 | ASGPYNGYEQY
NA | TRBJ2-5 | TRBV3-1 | ASSQGRANEQY
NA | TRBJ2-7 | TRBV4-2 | ASSQALTSGDTYEQY
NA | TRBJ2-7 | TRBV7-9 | ASSLGGQLYSYEQY
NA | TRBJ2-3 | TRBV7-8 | ASTNLSVAGVVDTQY
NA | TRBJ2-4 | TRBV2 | ASHDNKNIQY
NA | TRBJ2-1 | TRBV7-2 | ASSLRRDRAGTSGSALWNEQF
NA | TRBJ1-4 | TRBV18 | ASSPPGLSYEKLF
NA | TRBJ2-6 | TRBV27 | ATKGLTWGANVLT
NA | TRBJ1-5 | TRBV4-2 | ASSLRLGLNQPQH
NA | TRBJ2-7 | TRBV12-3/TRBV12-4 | ASRRRASYEQY
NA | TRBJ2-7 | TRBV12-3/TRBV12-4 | ASTYRGSYEQY
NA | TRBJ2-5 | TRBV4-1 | ASSPRGLADYQETQY
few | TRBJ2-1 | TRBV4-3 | ASSQADRRDNEQF
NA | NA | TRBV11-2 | ASRDQGAPYEQY